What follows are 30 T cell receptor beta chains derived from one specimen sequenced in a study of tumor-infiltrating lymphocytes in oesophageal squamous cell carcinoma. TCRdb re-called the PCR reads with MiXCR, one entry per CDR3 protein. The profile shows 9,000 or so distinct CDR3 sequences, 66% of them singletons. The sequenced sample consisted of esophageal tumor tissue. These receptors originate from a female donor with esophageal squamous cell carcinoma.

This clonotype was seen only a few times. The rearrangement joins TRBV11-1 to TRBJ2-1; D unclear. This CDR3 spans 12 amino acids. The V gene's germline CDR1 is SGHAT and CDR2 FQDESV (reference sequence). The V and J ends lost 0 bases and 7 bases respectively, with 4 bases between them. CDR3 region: CASSLASNEQFF. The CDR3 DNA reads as TGTGCCAGCAGCTTAGCGTCGAATGAGCAGTTCTTC.

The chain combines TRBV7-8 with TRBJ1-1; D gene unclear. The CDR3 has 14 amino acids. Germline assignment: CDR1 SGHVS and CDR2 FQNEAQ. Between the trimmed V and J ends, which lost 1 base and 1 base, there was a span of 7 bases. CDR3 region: CASSLELSNTEAFF. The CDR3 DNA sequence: TGTGCCAGCAGCTTAGAACTGTCGAACACTGAAGCTTTCTTT.

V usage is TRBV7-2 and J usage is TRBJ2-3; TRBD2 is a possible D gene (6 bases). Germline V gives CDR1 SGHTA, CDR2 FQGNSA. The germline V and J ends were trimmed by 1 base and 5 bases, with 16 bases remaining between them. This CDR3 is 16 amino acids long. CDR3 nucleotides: TGTGCCAGCAGCTTAGTGGCCTTTCAGGGAGGAGATACGCAGTATTTT. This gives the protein CASSLVAFQGGDTQYF.

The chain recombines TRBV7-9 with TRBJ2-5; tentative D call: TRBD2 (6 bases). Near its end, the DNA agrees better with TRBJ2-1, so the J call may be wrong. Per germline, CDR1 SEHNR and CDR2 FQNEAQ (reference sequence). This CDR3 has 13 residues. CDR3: CASSTGAYNEQFF. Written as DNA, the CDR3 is TGTGCCAGCAGCACGGGAGCCTACAATGAGCAGTTCTTC.

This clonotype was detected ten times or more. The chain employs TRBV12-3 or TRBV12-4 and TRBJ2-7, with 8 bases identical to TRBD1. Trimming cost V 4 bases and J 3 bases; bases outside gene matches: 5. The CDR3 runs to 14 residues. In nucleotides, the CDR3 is TGTGCCAGCAGTTCCTCGACAGGGGACTACGAGCAGTACTTC. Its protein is CASSSSTGDYEQYF.

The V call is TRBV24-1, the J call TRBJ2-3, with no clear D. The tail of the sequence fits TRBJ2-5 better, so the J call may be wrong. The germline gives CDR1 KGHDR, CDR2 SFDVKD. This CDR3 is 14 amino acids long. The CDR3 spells CATSDLNPQETQYF. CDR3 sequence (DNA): TGTGCCACCAGTGATTTGAACCCCCAAGAGACCCAGTACTTC.

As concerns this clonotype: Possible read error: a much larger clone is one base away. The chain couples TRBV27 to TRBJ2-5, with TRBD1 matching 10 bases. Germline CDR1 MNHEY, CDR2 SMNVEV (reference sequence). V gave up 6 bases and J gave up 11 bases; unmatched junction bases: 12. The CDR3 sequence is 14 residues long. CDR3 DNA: TGTGCCAGCAGAAGTGGGACAGGGGTGAATGAGCAGTACTTC. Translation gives CASRSGTGVNEQYF.

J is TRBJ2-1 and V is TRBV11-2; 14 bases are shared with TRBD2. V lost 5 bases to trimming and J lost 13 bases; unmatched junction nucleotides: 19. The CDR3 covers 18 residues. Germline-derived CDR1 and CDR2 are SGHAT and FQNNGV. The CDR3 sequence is CASSQPFGTSGGQETQFF. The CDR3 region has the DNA TGTGCCAGCAGCCAACCCTTTGGGACTAGCGGGGGTCAAGAGACCCAGTTCTTC.

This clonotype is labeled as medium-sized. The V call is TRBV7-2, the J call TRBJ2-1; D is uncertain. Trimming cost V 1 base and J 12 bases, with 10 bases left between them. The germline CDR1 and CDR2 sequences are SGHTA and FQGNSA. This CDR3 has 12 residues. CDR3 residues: CASSLGGMGQFF. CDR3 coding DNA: TGTGCCAGCAGCTTAGGAGGTATGGGGCAGTTCTTC. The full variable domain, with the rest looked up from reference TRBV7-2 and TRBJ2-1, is GAGVSQSPSNKVTEKGKDVELRCDPISGHTALYWYRQSLGQGLEFLIYFQGNSAPDKSGLPSDRFSAERTGGSVSTLTIQRTQQEDSAVYLCASSLGGMGQFFGPGTRLTVL.

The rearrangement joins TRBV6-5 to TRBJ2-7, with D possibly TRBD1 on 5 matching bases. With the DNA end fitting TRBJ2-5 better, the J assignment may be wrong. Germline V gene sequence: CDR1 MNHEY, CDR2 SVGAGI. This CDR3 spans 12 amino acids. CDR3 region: CASSYRGETQYF. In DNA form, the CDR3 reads TGTGCCAGCAGTTACAGGGGTGAGACCCAGTACTTC.

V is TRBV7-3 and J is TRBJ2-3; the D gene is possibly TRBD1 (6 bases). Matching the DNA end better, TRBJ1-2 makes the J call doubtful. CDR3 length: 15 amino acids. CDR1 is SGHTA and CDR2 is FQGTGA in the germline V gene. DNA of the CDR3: TGTGCCAGCAGCTCTCAAGGGGGGCAAGTCTATGGCTACACCTTC. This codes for CASSSQGGQVYGYTF.

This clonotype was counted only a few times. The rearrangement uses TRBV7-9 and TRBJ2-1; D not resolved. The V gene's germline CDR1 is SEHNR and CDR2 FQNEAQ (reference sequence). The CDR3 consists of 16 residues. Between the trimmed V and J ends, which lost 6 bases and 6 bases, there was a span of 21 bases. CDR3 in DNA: TGTGCCAGCAGACCTGCCGCCGGGCCCGCACGCAATGAGCAGTTCTTC. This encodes CASRPAAGPARNEQFF.

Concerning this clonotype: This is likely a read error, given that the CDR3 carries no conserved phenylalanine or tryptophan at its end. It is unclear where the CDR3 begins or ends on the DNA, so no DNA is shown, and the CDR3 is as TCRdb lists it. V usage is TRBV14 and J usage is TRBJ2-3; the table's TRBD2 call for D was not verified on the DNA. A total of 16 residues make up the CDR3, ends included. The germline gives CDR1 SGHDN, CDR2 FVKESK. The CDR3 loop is CASSPFGSNYGYTFGS.

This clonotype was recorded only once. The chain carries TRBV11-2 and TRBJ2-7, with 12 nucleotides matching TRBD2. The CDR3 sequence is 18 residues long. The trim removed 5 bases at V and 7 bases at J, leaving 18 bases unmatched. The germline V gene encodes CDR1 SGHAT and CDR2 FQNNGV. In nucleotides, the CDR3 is TGTGCCAGCAGCCTATATCGGACTAGCGGGGCCTCCTACAATGAGCAGTACTTC. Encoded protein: CASSLYRTSGASYNEQYF.

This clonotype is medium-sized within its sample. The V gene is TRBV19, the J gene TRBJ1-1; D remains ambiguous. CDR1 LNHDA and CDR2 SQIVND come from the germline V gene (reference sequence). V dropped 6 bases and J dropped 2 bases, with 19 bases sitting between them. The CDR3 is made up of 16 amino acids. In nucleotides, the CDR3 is TGTGCCAGTAGAAGAAGACACGGAAACTTTAACACTGAAGCTTTCTTT. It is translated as CASRRRHGNFNTEAFF. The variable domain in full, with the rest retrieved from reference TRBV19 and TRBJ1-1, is DGGITQSPKYLFRKEGQNVTLSCEQNLNHDAMYWYRQDPGQGLRLIYYSQIVNDFQKGDIAEGYSVSREKKESFPLTVTSAQKNPTAFYLCASRRRHGNFNTEAFFGQGTRLTVV.

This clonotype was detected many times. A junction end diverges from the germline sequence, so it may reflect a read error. CDR3 sequence reads: CASSWGQVLDSPLHF. CDR3 in DNA: TGTGCCAGCAGCTGGGGACAGGTTTTAGATTCACCCCTCCACTTC. The gene calls are TRBV7-2 and TRBJ2-5; 8 bases line up with TRBD1. There are 15 residues in the CDR3. Looked up from germline, CDR1 is SGHTA and CDR2 is FQGNSA.

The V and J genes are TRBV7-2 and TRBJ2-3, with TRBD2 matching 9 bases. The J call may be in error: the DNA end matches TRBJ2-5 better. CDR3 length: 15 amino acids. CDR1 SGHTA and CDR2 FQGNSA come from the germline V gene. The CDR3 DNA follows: TGTGCCAGCAGCTTGCTAGCGGGACTCCAAGAGACCCAGTACTTC. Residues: CASSLLAGLQETQYF.

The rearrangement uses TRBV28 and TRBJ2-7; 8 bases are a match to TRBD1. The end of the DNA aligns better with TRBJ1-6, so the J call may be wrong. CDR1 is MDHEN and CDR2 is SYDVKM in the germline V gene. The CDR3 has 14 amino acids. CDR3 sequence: CASRPGQARLSLHF. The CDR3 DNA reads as TGTGCCAGCAGACCGGGACAGGCCAGGCTATCCCTCCACTTT.

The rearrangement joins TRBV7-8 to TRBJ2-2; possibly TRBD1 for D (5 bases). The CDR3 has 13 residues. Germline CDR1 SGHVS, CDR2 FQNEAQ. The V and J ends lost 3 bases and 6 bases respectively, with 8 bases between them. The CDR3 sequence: CASSFTGSGELFF. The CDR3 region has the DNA TGTGCCAGCAGCTTCACAGGCTCCGGGGAGCTGTTTTTT.

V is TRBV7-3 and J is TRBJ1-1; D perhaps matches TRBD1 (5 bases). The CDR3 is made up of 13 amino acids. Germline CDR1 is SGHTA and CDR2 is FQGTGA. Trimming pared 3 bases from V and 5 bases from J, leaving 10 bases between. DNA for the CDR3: TGTGCCAGCAGCTTTGGGGGGGGGACTGAAGCTTTCTTT. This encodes CASSFGGGTEAFF.

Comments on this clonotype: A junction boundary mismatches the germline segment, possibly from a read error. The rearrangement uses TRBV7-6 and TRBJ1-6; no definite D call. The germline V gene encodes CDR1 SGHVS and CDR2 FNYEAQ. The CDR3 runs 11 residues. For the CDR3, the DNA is TGTGCCAGTCAGGCTCAAGAGACCCAGTACTTT. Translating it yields CASQAQETQYF.

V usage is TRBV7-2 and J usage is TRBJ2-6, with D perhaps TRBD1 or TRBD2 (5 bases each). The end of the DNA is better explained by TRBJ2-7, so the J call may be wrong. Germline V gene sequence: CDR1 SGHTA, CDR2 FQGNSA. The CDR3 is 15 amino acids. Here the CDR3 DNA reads TGTGCCAGCAGCTTAGCGGGGGTCTGGTCCTACGAGCAGTACTTC. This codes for CASSLAGVWSYEQYF.

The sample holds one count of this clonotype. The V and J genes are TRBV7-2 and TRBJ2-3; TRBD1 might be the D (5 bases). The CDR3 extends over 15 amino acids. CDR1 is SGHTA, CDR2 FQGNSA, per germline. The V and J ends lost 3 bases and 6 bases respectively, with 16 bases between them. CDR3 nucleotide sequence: TGTGCCAGCAGCTTCACACAGGCTTCAAGGGATACGCAGTATTTT. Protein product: CASSFTQASRDTQYF. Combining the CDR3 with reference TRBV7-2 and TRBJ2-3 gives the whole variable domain GAGVSQSPSNKVTEKGKDVELRCDPISGHTALYWYRQSLGQGLEFLIYFQGNSAPDKSGLPSDRFSAERTGGSVSTLTIQRTQQEDSAVYLCASSFTQASRDTQYFGPGTRLTVL.

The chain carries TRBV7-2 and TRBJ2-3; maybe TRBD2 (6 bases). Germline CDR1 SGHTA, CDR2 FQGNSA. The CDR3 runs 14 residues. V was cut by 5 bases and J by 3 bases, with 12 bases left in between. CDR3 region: CASSERERTDTQYF. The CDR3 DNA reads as TGTGCCAGCAGCGAACGGGAGCGGACAGATACGCAGTATTTT.

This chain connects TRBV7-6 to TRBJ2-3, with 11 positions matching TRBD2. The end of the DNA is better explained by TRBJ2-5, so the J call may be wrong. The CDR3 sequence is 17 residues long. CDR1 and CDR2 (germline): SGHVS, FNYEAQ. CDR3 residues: CASSSRTSGQGKGTQYF. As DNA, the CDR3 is TGTGCCAGCAGCTCCAGGACTAGCGGGCAAGGGAAGGGGACCCAGTACTTC.

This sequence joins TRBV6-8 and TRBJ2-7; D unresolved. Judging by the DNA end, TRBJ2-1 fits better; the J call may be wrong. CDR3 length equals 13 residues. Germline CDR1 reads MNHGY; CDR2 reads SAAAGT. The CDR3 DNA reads TGTGCCAGCTCATCCACGGAACAAAATGAGCAGTTCTTC. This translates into CASSSTEQNEQFF.

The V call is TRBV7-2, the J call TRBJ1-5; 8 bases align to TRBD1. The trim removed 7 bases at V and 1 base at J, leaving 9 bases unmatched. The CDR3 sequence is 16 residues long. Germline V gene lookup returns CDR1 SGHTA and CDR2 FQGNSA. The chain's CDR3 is CASTASAGGSNQPQHF. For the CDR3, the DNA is TGTGCCAGCACAGCTTCGGCAGGGGGCAGCAATCAGCCCCAGCATTTT.

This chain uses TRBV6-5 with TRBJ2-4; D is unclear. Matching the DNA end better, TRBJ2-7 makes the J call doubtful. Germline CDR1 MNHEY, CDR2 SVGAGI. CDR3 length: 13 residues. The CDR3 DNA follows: TGTGCCAGCAGTTACTCGATAAGCAACGAGCAGTACTTC. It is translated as CASSYSISNEQYF.

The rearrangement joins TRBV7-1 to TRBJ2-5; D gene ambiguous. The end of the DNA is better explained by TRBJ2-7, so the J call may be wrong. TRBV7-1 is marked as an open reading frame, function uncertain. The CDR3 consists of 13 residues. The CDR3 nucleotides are TGTGCCAGCAGTCTCAGCGACATGGCCGAGCAGTACTTC. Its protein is CASSLSDMAEQYF.

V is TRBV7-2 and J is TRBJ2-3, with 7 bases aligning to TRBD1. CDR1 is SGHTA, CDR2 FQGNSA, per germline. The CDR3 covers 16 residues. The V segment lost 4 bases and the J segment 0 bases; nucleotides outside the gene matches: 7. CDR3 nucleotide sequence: TGTGCCAGCAGCTCCCAGGGGGTGAAAAGCACAGATACGCAGTATTTT. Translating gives CASSSQGVKSTDTQYF.